This TCR beta chain was found in a study of CD8 T cells in Susac syndrome. Sequencing of TCR beta was carried out in blood CD8+ and CD4+ T cells. Stable or active relapsing-remitting multiple sclerosis, untreated and meeting revised McDonald criteria, defined the controls. TEMRA cells were enriched by FACS, while CD8+ and CD4+ T cells were obtained through a negative isolation that was performed magnetically. From germline, CDR1 is SGHRS and CDR2 YFSETQ. J lost 0 bases, V lost 4 bases, and 12 bases had no gene match. The CDR3 runs to 18 residues. RNA was extracted with the RNeasy kit, and a quantity of about 0.45 to 1 ug was reverse transcribed using random hexamers. Amplification of TCR beta CDR3 was carried out by immunoSEQ multiplex PCR, which covered 54 Vbeta and 13 Jbeta segments. TCRdb re-called the immunoSEQ multiplex PCR reads through MiXCR, storing one row per CDR3 protein. The data show around 300,000 distinct CDR3 sequences, over 75% seen once.

The material sequenced was CD8+ T cells from PBMCs. This chain joins TRBV5-1 and TRBJ2-1, with 8 bases that match TRBD2. The TCR sequence derives from a human donor with multiple sclerosis. Here the CDR3 reads CASSARGLSGISYNEQFF. The CDR3 nucleotides read TGCGCCAGCAGCGCCCGGGGCCTTAGCGGGATCTCCTACAATGAGCAGTTCTTC.